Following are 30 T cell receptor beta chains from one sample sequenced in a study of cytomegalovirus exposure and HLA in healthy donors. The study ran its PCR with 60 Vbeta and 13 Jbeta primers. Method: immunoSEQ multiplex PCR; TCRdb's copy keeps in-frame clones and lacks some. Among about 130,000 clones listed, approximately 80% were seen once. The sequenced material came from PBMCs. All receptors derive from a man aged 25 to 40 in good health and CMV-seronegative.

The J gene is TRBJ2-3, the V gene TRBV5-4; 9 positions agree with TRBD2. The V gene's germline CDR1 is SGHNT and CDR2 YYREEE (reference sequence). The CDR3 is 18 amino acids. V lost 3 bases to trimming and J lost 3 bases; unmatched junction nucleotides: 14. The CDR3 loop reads CASSSGQIAGEKTDTQYF. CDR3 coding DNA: TGTGCCAGCAGCTCGGGACAGATAGCGGGAGAAAAAACAGATACGCAGTATTTT.

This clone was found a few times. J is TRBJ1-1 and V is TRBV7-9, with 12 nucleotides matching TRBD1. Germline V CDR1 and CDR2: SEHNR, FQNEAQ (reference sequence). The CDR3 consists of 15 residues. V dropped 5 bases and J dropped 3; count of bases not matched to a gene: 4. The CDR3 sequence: CASSLGQGAHTEAFF. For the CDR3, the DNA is TGTGCCAGCAGCCTGGGACAGGGGGCGCACACTGAAGCTTTCTTT.

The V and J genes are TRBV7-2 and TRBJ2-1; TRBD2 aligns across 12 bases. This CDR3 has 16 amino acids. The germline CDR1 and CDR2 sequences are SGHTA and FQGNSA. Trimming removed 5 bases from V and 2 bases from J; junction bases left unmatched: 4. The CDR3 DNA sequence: TGTGCCAGCAGCCCCTGGACTAGCGGGGCCTACAATGAGCAGTTCTTC. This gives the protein CASSPWTSGAYNEQFF.

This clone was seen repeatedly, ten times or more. The CDR3 DNA is TGTGCCAGCAGCCCCCGGGAGGGTCAAGGGGAAAAACTGTTTTTT. Translated: CASSPREGQGEKLFF. The chain employs TRBV2 and TRBJ1-4; D is ambiguous. Trimming shortened V by 6 bases and J by 8 bases, and 19 bases separated the two germline ends. The CDR3 runs 15 residues. CDR1 is SNHLY, CDR2 FYNNEI, per germline.

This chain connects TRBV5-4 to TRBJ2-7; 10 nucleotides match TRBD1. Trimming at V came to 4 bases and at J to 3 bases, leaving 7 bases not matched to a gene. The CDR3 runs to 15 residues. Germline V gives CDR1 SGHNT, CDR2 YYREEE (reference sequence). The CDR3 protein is CASSVDRGYIYEQYF. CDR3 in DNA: TGTGCCAGCAGCGTGGACAGGGGGTACATCTACGAGCAGTACTTC.

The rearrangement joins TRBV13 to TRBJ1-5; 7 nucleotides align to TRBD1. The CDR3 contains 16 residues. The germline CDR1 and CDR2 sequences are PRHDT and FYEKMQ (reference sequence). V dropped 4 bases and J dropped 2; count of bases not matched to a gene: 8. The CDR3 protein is CASSSRQGNRNQPQHF. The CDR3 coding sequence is TGTGCCAGCAGCTCCAGACAGGGAAATCGCAATCAGCCCCAGCATTTT.

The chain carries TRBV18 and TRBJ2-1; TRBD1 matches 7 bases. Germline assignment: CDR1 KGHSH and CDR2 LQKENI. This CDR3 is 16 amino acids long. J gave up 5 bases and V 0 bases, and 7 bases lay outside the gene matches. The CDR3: CASSPPARGFNNEQFF. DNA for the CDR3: TGTGCCAGCTCACCACCGGCCAGGGGGTTTAACAATGAGCAGTTCTTC. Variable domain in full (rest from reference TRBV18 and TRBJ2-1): NAGVMQNPRHLVRRRGQEARLRCSPMKGHSHVYWYRQLPEEGLKFMVYLQKENIIDESGMPKERFSAEFPKEGPSILRIQQVVRGDSAAYFCASSPPARGFNNEQFFGPGTRLTVL.

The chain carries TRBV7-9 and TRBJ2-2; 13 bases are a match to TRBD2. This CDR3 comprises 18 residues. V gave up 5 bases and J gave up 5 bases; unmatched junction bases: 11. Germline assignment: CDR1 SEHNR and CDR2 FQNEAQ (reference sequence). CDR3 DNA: TGTGCCAGCAGCGTCGGACTAGCGGGAGACACGGGGACCGGGGAGCTGTTTTTT. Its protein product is CASSVGLAGDTGTGELFF.

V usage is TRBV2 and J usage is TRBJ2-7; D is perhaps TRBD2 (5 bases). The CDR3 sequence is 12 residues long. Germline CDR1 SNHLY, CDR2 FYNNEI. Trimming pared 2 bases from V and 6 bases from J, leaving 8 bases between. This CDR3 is CASSEPRGEQYF. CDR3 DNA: TGTGCCAGCAGTGAACCCCGGGGCGAGCAGTACTTC.

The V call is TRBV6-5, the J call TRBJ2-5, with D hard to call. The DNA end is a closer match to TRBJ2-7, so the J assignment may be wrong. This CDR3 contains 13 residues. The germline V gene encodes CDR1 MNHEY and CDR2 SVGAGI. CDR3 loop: CASSYSYSYEQYF. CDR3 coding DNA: TGTGCCAGCAGTTACTCATACTCCTACGAGCAGTACTTC.

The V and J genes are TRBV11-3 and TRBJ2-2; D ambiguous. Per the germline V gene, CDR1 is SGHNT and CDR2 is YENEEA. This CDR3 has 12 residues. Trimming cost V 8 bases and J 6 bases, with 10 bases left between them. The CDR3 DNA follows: TGTGCCAGCTCGGTAACCCCCGGGGAGCTGTTTTTT. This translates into CASSVTPGELFF.

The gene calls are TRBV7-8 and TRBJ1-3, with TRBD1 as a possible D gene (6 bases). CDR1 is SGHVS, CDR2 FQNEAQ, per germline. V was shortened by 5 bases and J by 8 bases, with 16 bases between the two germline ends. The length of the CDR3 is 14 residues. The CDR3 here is CASSISTGSDTIYF. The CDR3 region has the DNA TGTGCCAGCAGCATCTCCACAGGGAGCGACACCATATATTTT.

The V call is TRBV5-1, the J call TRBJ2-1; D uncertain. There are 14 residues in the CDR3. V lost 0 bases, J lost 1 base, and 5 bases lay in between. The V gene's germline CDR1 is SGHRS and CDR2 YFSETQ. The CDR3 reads CASSLGLSYNEQFF. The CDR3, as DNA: TGCGCCAGCAGCTTGGGACTTTCCTACAATGAGCAGTTCTTC.

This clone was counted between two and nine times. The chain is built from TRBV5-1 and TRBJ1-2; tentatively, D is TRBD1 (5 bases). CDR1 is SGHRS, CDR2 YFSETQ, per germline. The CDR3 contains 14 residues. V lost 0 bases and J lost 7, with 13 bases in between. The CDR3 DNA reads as TGCGCCAGCAGCTTGGCCGAAGGGGCCAGTGGCTACACCTTC. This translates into CASSLAEGASGYTF.

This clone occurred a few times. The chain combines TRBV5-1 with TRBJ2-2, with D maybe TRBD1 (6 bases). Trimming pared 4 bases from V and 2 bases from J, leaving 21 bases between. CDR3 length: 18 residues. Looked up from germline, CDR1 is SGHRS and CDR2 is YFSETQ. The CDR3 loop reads CASSENTGSYLNTGELFF. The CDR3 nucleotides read TGCGCCAGCAGCGAAAACACAGGGTCGTATCTCAACACCGGGGAGCTGTTTTTT.

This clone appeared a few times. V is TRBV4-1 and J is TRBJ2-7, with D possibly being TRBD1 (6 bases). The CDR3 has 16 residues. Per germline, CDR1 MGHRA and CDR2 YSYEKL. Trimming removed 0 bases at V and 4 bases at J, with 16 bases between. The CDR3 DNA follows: TGCGCCAGCAGCCAAGAAGGGGGACGGCCCCCTTACGAGCAGTACTTC. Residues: CASSQEGGRPPYEQYF.

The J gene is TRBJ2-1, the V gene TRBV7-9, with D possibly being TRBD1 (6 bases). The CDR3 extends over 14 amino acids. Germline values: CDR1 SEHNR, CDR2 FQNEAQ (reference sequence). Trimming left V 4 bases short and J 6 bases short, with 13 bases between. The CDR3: CASSSVDRSNEQFF. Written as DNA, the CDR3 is TGTGCCAGCAGCTCCGTAGACAGGAGCAATGAGCAGTTCTTC.

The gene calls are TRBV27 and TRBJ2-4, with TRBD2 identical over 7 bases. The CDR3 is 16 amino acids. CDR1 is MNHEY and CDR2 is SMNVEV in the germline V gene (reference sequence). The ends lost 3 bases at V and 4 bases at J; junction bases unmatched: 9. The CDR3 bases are TGTGCCAGCAGTTTCTTGGACATGGGGGGGAAAAACATTCAGTACTTC. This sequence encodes CASSFLDMGGKNIQYF.

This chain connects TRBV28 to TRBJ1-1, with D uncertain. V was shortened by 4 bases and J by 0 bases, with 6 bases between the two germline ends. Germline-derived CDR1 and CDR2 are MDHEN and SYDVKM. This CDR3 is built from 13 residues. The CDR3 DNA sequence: TGTGCCAGCAGTTCTCGCGTGAACACTGAAGCTTTCTTT. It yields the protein CASSSRVNTEAFF.

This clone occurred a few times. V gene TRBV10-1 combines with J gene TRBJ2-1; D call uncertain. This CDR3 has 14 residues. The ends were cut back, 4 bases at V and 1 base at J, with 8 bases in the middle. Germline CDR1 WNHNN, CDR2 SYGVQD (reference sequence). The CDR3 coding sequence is TGCGCCAGCAGTGTATCAGATTCCTACAATGAGCAGTTCTTC. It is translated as CASSVSDSYNEQFF.

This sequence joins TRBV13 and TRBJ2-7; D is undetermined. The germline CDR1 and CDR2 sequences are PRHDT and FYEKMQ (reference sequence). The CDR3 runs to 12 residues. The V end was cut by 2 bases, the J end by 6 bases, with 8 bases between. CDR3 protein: CASSLTGREQYF. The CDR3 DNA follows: TGTGCCAGCAGCTTAACTGGGCGCGAGCAGTACTTC.

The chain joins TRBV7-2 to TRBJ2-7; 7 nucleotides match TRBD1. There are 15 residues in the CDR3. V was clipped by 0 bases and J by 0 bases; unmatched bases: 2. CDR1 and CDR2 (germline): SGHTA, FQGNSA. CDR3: CASSLAGTVSYEQYF. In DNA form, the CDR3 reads TGTGCCAGCAGCTTAGCGGGGACAGTCTCCTACGAGCAGTACTTC. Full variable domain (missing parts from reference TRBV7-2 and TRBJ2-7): GAGVSQSPSNKVTEKGKDVELRCDPISGHTALYWYRQSLGQGLEFLIYFQGNSAPDKSGLPSDRFSAERTGGSVSTLTIQRTQQEDSAVYLCASSLAGTVSYEQYFGPGTRLTVT.

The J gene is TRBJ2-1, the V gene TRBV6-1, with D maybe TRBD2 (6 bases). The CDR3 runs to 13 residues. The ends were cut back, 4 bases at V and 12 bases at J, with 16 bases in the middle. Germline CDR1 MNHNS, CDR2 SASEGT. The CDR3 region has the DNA TGTGCCAGCAGTGTATTGGACCGGGACTGGCAGTTCTTC. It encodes CASSVLDRDWQFF.

The CDR3 is CAWSRLAGGEQFF. CDR3 bases: TGTGCCTGGAGCCGACTAGCGGGGGGTGAGCAGTTCTTC. The chain combines TRBV30 with TRBJ2-1; 13 nucleotides match TRBD2. J gave up 9 bases and V 3 bases, and 2 bases lay outside the gene matches. Per the germline V gene, CDR1 is GTSNPN and CDR2 is SVGIG (reference sequence). The CDR3 contains 13 residues.

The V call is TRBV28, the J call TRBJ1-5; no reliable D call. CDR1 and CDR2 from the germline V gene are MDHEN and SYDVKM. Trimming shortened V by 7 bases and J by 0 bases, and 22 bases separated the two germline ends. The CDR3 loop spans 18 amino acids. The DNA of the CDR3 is TGTGCCAGCATCGCAAAAATCTTAAGAGATTATAGCAATCAGCCCCAGCATTTT. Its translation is CASIAKILRDYSNQPQHF.

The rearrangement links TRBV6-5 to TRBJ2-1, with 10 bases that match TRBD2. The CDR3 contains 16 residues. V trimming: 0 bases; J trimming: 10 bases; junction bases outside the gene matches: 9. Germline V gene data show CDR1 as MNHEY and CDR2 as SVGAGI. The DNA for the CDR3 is TGTGCCAGCAGTTACTCGGCTCTAGCGGGGGCCTGGGAGCAGTTCTTC. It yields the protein CASSYSALAGAWEQFF.

The CDR3 DNA reads as TGTGCCAGCAGCTTCACTAGCTACAGCTACAATGAGCAGTTCTTC. Protein: CASSFTSYSYNEQFF. The gene calls are TRBV11-3 and TRBJ2-1; possibly TRBD2 for D (6 bases). The germline CDR1 and CDR2 sequences are SGHNT and YENEEA. CDR3 length: 15 amino acids. Trimming left V 3 bases short and J 3 bases short, with 12 bases between.

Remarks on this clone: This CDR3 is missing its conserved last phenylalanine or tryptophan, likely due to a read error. CDR3 in DNA: TGCGCCAGCAGCGGACACTACGAGCAGTACCTC. Its protein product is CASSGHYEQYL. The rearrangement uses TRBV5-1 and TRBJ2-7; D may be TRBD1 (5 bases). This CDR3 region has 11 residues. Trimming removed 4 bases from V and 3 bases from J, with 5 bases in between. CDR1 is SGHRS and CDR2 is YFSETQ in the germline V gene.

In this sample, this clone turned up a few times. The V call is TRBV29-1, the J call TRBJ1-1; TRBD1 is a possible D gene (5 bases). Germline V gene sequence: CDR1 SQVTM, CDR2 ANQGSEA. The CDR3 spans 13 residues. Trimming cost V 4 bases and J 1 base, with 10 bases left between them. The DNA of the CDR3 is TGCAGCGTTGCTGGGGCCCAGAACACTGAAGCTTTCTTT. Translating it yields CSVAGAQNTEAFF.

CDR3 amino acids: CASSEKAGGPPSSYNEQFF. The CDR3 DNA is TGTGCCAGCAGTGAAAAAGCGGGAGGGCCCCCGAGCTCCTACAATGAGCAGTTCTTC. V and J are TRBV6-1 and TRBJ2-1, with 10 positions matching TRBD2. Trimming cost V 2 bases and J 0 bases; bases outside gene matches: 10. Germline V gene data show CDR1 as MNHNS and CDR2 as SASEGT. The CDR3 is 19 residues long.